Each of the 32 T cell receptor beta chains below was sequenced from the same sample in a study of cytomegalovirus exposure and HLA in healthy donors. The PCR was carried out with 60 Vbeta primers and 13 Jbeta primers. Libraries were prepared by immunoSEQ multiplex PCR; TCRdb keeps only in-frame clonotypes and omits some of them. The profile shows approximately 110,000 clones, roughly four fifths of them singletons. Sequencing input: PBMCs. All receptors come from a man between 50 and 59 years old in good health and CMV-seronegative.

The V call is TRBV29-1, the J call TRBJ2-2; 9 positions match TRBD1. Germline V gene sequence: CDR1 SQVTM, CDR2 ANQGSEA. This CDR3 comprises 14 residues. V lost 7 bases, J lost 3 bases, and 6 bases stayed unmatched. The CDR3 loop is CSARQGVDTGELFF. The CDR3 bases are TGCAGCGCCAGACAGGGGGTAGACACCGGGGAGCTGTTTTTT.

This clone has only one observation. The V and J genes are TRBV20-1 and TRBJ2-7, with D possibly being TRBD2 (5 bases). This CDR3 has 11 residues. Germline assignment: CDR1 DFQATT and CDR2 SNEGSKA (reference sequence). V gave up 7 bases and J gave up 1 base, with 8 bases separating them. The CDR3 here is CSVRGSYEQYV. Here the CDR3 DNA reads TGCAGTGTACGGGGATCCTACGAGCAGTACGTC.

The chain links TRBV5-1 to TRBJ1-4, with D unresolved. The CDR3 runs 16 residues. The V and J ends lost 1 base and 0 bases respectively, with 10 bases between them. Germline loops: CDR1 SGHRS, CDR2 YFSETQ. The CDR3 sequence: CASSLPRGTTNEKLFF. The CDR3 nucleotides read TGCGCCAGCAGCTTGCCGCGGGGAACAACTAATGAAAAACTGTTTTTT.

The chain couples TRBV7-2 to TRBJ1-5, with D unclear. The CDR3 is made up of 14 amino acids. Looked up from germline, CDR1 is SGHTA and CDR2 is FQGNSA. The germline V and J ends were trimmed by 5 bases and 0 bases, with 8 bases remaining between them. This chain's CDR3 is CASSPSYSNQPQHF. The CDR3 coding sequence is TGTGCCAGCAGCCCATCCTATAGCAATCAGCCCCAGCATTTT.

V and J are TRBV7-8 and TRBJ1-3, with D maybe TRBD1 (6 bases). V was shortened by 5 bases and J by 0 bases, with 14 bases between the two germline ends. The CDR3 is 16 residues long. Germline assignment: CDR1 SGHVS and CDR2 FQNEAQ. The CDR3 loop reads CASSLGARSSGNTIYF. For the CDR3, the DNA is TGTGCCAGCAGCCTGGGGGCCCGGAGCTCTGGAAACACCATATATTTT.

Points on this clone: In the same sample, other DNA sequences code for this CDR3. The gene calls are TRBV10-3 and TRBJ2-5, with a tentative D call TRBD2 (8 bases). CDR1 ENHRY and CDR2 SYGVKD come from the germline V gene. Trimming cost V 6 bases and J 4 bases, with 21 bases left between them. The CDR3 consists of 16 residues. The CDR3 is CAISLQGSGGSETQYF. In DNA, the CDR3 is TGTGCCATCAGCCTACAGGGGTCGGGGGGGTCAGAGACCCAGTACTTC.

As to this clone: The junction differs from germline at one of its ends, possibly a read error. The V and J genes are TRBV7-9 and TRBJ1-1; D is unclear. The CDR3 has 12 residues. CDR1 SEHNR and CDR2 FQNEAQ come from the germline V gene (reference sequence). In nucleotides, the CDR3 is TGTTCCAGCAGCTTAGAGGAGGGCGGGGCTTTCTTT. This translates into CSSSLEEGGAFF.

The J gene is TRBJ1-1, the V gene TRBV7-9; D is ambiguous. The CDR3 is made up of 14 amino acids. V lost 5 bases and J 2 bases, leaving 12 bases between the germline ends. Germline loops: CDR1 SEHNR, CDR2 FQNEAQ (reference sequence). Written as DNA, the CDR3 is TGTGCCAGCAGCCCCGGGAACTTTAACACTGAAGCTTTCTTT. It yields the protein CASSPGNFNTEAFF.

V gene TRBV18 combines with J gene TRBJ2-1; D is perhaps TRBD2 (5 bases). V gave up 3 bases and J gave up 6 bases, with 9 bases separating them. CDR1 KGHSH and CDR2 LQKENI come from the germline V gene. The CDR3 totals 13 residues. The DNA for the CDR3 is TGTGCCAGCTCACCCCCTAGCACCAATGAGCAGTTCTTC. Translated: CASSPPSTNEQFF.

This clone is a singleton in its sample. The chain combines TRBV18 with TRBJ1-4; D might be TRBD1 (6 bases). Germline assignment: CDR1 KGHSH and CDR2 LQKENI. Between the trimmed V and J ends, which lost 3 bases and 6 bases, there was a span of 17 bases. The CDR3 is made up of 16 amino acids. CDR3 coding DNA: TGTGCCAGCTCACCCCTGGGACAAGGGATGGATGAAAAACTGTTTTTT. Its protein product is CASSPLGQGMDEKLFF.

This clone was recorded only once. V is TRBV28 and J is TRBJ1-5; D remains unclear. Germline CDR1 MDHEN, CDR2 SYDVKM. The CDR3 is 14 amino acids. With 1 base removed from V and 3 bases from J, the gap between germline ends came to 7 bases. The chain's CDR3 is CASSLSAANQPQHF. CDR3 nucleotide sequence: TGTGCCAGCAGTTTATCGGCGGCCAATCAGCCCCAGCATTTT.

The chain is built from TRBV7-3 and TRBJ1-1; 7 nucleotides line up with TRBD1. The J segment lost 1 base and the V segment lost 7 bases, leaving 9 bases of the junction unmatched. CDR1 is SGHTA and CDR2 is FQGTGA in the germline V gene. The CDR3 length is 15 residues. CDR3 DNA: TGTGCCAGCACCGCGACAGGGCAATCGAACACTGAAGCTTTCTTT. This translates into CASTATGQSNTEAFF. The whole variable domain, remainder taken from reference TRBV7-3 and TRBJ1-1, is GAGVSQTPSNKVTEKGKYVELRCDPISGHTALYWYRQSLGQGPEFLIYFQGTGAADDSGLPNDRFFAVRPEGSVSTLKIQRTERGDSAVYLCASTATGQSNTEAFFGQGTRLTVV.

This rearrangement joins TRBV4-3 to TRBJ1-2, with D uncertain. The CDR3 contains 15 residues. Per germline, CDR1 LGHNA and CDR2 YSLEER. V was clipped by 2 bases and J by 1 base, with 11 bases between them. The CDR3 spells CASSQLTDINYGYTF. The CDR3 DNA is TGCGCCAGCAGCCAACTTACAGATATTAACTATGGCTACACCTTC.

The chain links TRBV2 to TRBJ2-5, with 10 bases lining up with TRBD2. CDR3 length: 13 amino acids. The trim removed 9 bases at V and 3 bases at J, leaving 4 bases unmatched. CDR1 is SNHLY and CDR2 is FYNNEI in the germline V gene. The DNA for the CDR3 is TGTGCCAGGGGTACTAGCGGGAAAGAGACCCAGTACTTC. Translated: CARGTSGKETQYF.

This chain connects TRBV7-9 to TRBJ2-1, with 9 nucleotides matching TRBD2. Trimming cost V 5 bases and J 7 bases; bases outside gene matches: 9. The CDR3 spans 15 residues. The germline gives CDR1 SEHNR, CDR2 FQNEAQ (reference sequence). CDR3: CASSMSGGIVNEQFF. In nucleotides, the CDR3 is TGTGCCAGCAGCATGAGCGGGGGGATAGTGAATGAGCAGTTCTTC.

The rearrangement links TRBV9 to TRBJ2-3, with 8 bases matching TRBD2. The V and J ends lost 1 base and 0 bases, in that order; junction bases with no gene match: 7. Germline V gives CDR1 SGDLS, CDR2 YYNGEE. This CDR3 spans 17 amino acids. DNA for the CDR3: TGTGCCAGCAGCGTAATCGGCGGGAGGTCTAGCACAGATACGCAGTATTTT. Amino acids: CASSVIGGRSSTDTQYF.

The DNA of the CDR3 is TGTGCCAGCAGCTCTCCGGGACAGGGGGCTCAAGAGACCCAGTACTTC. This sequence encodes CASSSPGQGAQETQYF. The chain recombines TRBV5-4 with TRBJ2-5; 12 nucleotides agree with TRBD1. Germline CDR1 SGHNT, CDR2 YYREEE (reference sequence). J lost 2 bases, V lost 3 bases, and 5 bases had no gene match. The CDR3 consists of 16 residues.

Remarks on this clone: Other DNA sequences in this sample translate to the same CDR3. V is TRBV7-9 and J is TRBJ1-2; a possible D gene is TRBD1 (6 bases). Germline V gene sequence: CDR1 SEHNR, CDR2 FQNEAQ (reference sequence). Trimming removed 3 bases at V and 4 bases at J, with 6 bases between. The CDR3 is made up of 12 amino acids. The CDR3 loop is CASSLDSYGYTF. The CDR3 DNA follows: TGTGCCAGCAGCTTGGACAGCTATGGCTACACCTTC.

The V and J genes are TRBV4-1 and TRBJ1-2, with 7 bases that match TRBD1. With V trimmed by 1 base and J by 6 bases, 11 bases remained unmatched. The CDR3 runs 16 residues. Germline lookup yields CDR1 MGHRA and CDR2 YSYEKL. The CDR3, as DNA: TGCGCCAGCAGCCAAGGGCAGACAGGGCTTATTAATGGCTACACCTTC. Translation: CASSQGQTGLINGYTF.

V and J are TRBV7-2 and TRBJ2-1; 7 bases agree with TRBD2. The V gene end was trimmed by 3 bases and the J gene end by 10 bases; junction bases not matched to a gene: 6. Germline CDR1 reads SGHTA; CDR2 reads FQGNSA. CDR3 size: 13 residues. The CDR3 DNA follows: TGTGCCAGCAGCTTCACTACCGGGGGGGAGCAGTTCTTC. Encoded protein: CASSFTTGGEQFF. The variable domain in full, completed from reference TRBV7-2 and TRBJ2-1, reads GAGVSQSPSNKVTEKGKDVELRCDPISGHTALYWYRQSLGQGLEFLIYFQGNSAPDKSGLPSDRFSAERTGGSVSTLTIQRTQQEDSAVYLCASSFTTGGEQFFGPGTRLTVL.

This clone came up a few times. This sequence joins TRBV9 and TRBJ1-2, with D tentatively TRBD1 (5 bases). The CDR3 runs to 14 residues. CDR1 is SGDLS, CDR2 YYNGEE, per germline. V was pared by 3 bases and J by 3 bases, with 12 bases between. CDR3: CASSAAGGDYGYTF. The CDR3 DNA follows: TGTGCCAGCAGCGCTGCGGGGGGGGACTATGGCTACACCTTC. The full variable domain, in which reference TRBV9 and TRBJ1-2 provide the parts outside the CDR3, is DSGVTQTPKHLITATGQRVTLRCSPRSGDLSVYWYQQSLDQGLQFLIQYYNGEERAKGNILERFSAQQFPDLHSELNLSSLELGDSALYFCASSAAGGDYGYTFGSGTRLTVV.

This rearrangement joins TRBV6-1 to TRBJ1-5, with unresolved D. CDR3 size: 12 residues. Germline loops: CDR1 MNHNS, CDR2 SASEGT. The V gene lost 8 bases and the J gene lost 5 bases, with 10 bases spanning the gap. The CDR3 loop is CASSYGDQPQHF. The CDR3 DNA reads as TGTGCCAGCTCCTACGGAGATCAGCCCCAGCATTTT.

CDR3 sequence (DNA): TGTGCCAGCAGCCAACCGGACACTGAAGCTTTCTTT. Its translation: CASSQPDTEAFF. The V and J genes are TRBV5-6 and TRBJ1-1, with no clear D. CDR3 size: 12 residues. Germline loops: CDR1 SGHDT, CDR2 YYEEEE. Deletions cut 4 bases from V and 3 bases from J, with 7 bases between.

The V call is TRBV6-1, the J call TRBJ2-3, with 9 nucleotides matching TRBD2. Germline V CDR1 and CDR2: MNHNS, SASEGT. There are 16 residues in the CDR3. The V gene end was trimmed by 4 bases and the J gene end by 4 bases; junction bases not matched to a gene: 9. The CDR3 sequence is CASSANSGGGADTQYF. Here the CDR3 DNA reads TGTGCCAGCAGTGCAAATAGCGGGGGTGGGGCAGATACGCAGTATTTT.

The V and J genes are TRBV9 and TRBJ2-5; D remains unclear. Germline V lookup: CDR1 SGDLS, CDR2 YYNGEE. The CDR3 is 13 amino acids. Trimming pared 2 bases from V and 4 bases from J, leaving 9 bases between. CDR3: CASSVRVGETQYF. The CDR3 nucleotides are TGTGCCAGCAGCGTGCGAGTTGGAGAGACCCAGTACTTC.

The chain links TRBV18 to TRBJ2-6; D perhaps matches TRBD2 (6 bases). The V gene's germline CDR1 is KGHSH and CDR2 LQKENI. The CDR3 length is 18 residues. V lost 3 bases, J lost 3 bases, and 18 bases lay in between. The CDR3 reads CASSPLSAPGVGANVLTF. The CDR3 DNA reads TGTGCCAGCTCACCTCTTTCAGCGCCGGGGGTTGGGGCCAACGTCCTGACTTTC.

This clone turned up a few times. The chain combines TRBV7-9 with TRBJ1-2, with 9 bases aligning to TRBD1. The CDR3 sequence is 16 residues long. The germline V gene has CDR1 SEHNR and CDR2 FQNEAQ (reference sequence). Trimming took 10 bases from V and 4 from J; bases not matched to a gene: 16. This CDR3 is CANAGGSGTGPYGYTF. The DNA for the CDR3 is TGTGCCAACGCCGGTGGATCGGGGACAGGGCCCTATGGCTACACCTTC.

A single count supports this clone. The chain joins TRBV6-1 to TRBJ1-6, with a weak D call TRBD1 (5 bases). This CDR3 has 17 residues. Germline CDR1 reads MNHNS; CDR2 reads SASEGT. The ends were cut back, 4 bases at V and 9 bases at J, with 22 bases in the middle. The CDR3 spells CASSAGSGTADFSPLHF. Here the CDR3 DNA reads TGTGCCAGCAGTGCAGGTTCCGGGACTGCCGATTTTTCACCCCTCCACTTT.

The V gene is TRBV5-4, the J gene TRBJ2-7; 8 bases fit TRBD1. This CDR3 is 14 amino acids long. V shed 5 bases, J shed 2 bases, and the junction held 6 bases outside the gene matches. In germline, CDR1 is SGHNT, CDR2 YYREEE (reference sequence). Written as DNA, the CDR3 is TGTGCCAGCAGGACCGGGACAGGAACCTACGAGCAGTACTTC. Translation gives CASRTGTGTYEQYF. Full variable domain (missing parts from reference TRBV5-4 and TRBJ2-7): ETGVTQSPTHLIKTRGQQVTLRCSSQSGHNTVSWYQQALGQGPQFIFQYYREEENGRGNFPPRFSGLQFPNYSSELNVNALELDDSALYLCASRTGTGTYEQYFGPGTRLTVT.

The rearrangement links TRBV18 to TRBJ1-2; weak D call: TRBD1 (5 bases). The CDR3 is 13 amino acids. Germline V gives CDR1 KGHSH, CDR2 LQKENI. V lost 3 bases to trimming and J lost 4 bases, with 9 bases between them. CDR3 in amino acids: CASSPTDPYGYTF. The CDR3 nucleotides read TGTGCCAGCTCACCGACAGACCCCTATGGCTACACCTTC. Full variable domain (outside the CDR3, taken from reference TRBV18 and TRBJ1-2): NAGVMQNPRHLVRRRGQEARLRCSPMKGHSHVYWYRQLPEEGLKFMVYLQKENIIDESGMPKERFSAEFPKEGPSILRIQQVVRGDSAAYFCASSPTDPYGYTFGSGTRLTVV.

This chain joins TRBV5-1 and TRBJ1-4, with 9 bases identical to TRBD1. The CDR3 consists of 14 residues. Germline trimming cut 4 bases from V and 7 bases from J; bases unmatched to any gene: 5. Germline-derived CDR1 and CDR2 are SGHRS and YFSETQ. The CDR3 bases are TGCGCCAGCAGCAACCGGGACAGGGTTGAAAAACTGTTTTTT. Translation: CASSNRDRVEKLFF.

The J gene is TRBJ2-7, the V gene TRBV5-4; D is perhaps TRBD1 (6 bases). Germline lookup yields CDR1 SGHNT and CDR2 YYREEE (reference sequence). The CDR3 contains 13 residues. V lost 2 bases and J 0 bases, leaving 6 bases between the germline ends. The CDR3 DNA sequence: TGTGCCAGCAGCTTACAGGGCTCCTACGAGCAGTACTTC. This translates into CASSLQGSYEQYF.